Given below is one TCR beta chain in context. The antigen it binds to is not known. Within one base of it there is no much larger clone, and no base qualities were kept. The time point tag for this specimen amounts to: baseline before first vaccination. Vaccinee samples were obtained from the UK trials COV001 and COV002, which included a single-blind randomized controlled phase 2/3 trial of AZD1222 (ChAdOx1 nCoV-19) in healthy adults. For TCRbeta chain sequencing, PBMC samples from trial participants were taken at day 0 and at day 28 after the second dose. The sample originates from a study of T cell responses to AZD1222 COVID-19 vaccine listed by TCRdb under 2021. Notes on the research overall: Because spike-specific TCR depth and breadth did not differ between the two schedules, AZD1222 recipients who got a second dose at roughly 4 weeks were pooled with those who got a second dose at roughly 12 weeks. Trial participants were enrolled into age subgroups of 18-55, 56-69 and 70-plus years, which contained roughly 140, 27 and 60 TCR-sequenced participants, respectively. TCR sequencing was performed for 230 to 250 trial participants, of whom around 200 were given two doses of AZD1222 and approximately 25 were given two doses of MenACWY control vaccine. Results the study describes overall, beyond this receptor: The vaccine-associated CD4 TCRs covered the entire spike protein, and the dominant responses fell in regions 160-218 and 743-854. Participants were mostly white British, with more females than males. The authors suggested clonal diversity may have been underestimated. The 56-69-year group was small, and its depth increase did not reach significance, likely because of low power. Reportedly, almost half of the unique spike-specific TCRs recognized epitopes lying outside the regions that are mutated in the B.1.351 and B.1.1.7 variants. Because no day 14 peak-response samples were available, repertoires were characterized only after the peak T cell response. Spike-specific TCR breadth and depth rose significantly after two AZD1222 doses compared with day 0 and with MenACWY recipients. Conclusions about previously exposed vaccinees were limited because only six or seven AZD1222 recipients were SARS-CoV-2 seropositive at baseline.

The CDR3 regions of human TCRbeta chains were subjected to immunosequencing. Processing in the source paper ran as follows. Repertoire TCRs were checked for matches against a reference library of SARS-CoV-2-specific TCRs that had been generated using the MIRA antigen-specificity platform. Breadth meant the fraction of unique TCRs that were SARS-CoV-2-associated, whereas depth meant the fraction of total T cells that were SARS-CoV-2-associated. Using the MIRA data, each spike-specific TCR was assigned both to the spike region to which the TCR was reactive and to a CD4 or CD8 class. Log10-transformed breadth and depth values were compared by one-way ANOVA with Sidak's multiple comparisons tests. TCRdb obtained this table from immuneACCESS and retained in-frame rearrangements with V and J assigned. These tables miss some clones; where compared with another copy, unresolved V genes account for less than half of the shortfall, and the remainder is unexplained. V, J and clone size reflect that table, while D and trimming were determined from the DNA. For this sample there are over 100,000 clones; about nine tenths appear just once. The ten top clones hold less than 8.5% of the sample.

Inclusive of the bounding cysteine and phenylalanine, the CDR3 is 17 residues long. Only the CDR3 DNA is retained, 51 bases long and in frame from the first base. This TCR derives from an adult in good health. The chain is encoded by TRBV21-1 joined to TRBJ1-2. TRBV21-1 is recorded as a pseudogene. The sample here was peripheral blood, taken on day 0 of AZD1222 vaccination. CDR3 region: CASSKEGGLRANYGYTF. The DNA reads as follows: TGTGCCAGCAGCAAAGAAGGAGGCCTTCGAGCTAACTATGGCTACACCTTC.